The 10 T cell receptor beta chains below all came from one sample that was sequenced in a study of PD-L1 blockade in urothelial cancer (dated by TCRdb to the late 2010s). In the paper's terms, the time point label means: peripheral blood 6 weeks after treatment start. Libraries were prepared through the immunoSEQ multiplex PCR assay. This immuneACCESS table, as held by TCRdb, lists in-frame sequences with V and J called but not all clones. Of the missing ones, under half trace to an unresolved V gene in checked studies; the others have no known cause. The sample table records more than 35,000 clones; more than 75% of these occur just once. Roughly 13% of the sample is held by the ten biggest clonotypes. Sequencing used PBMCs, obtained around atezolizumab (anti-PD-L1) treatment. The source of these receptors is a man in his 60s with urothelial cancer.

The chain has TRBV19 and TRBJ1-4; no firm D call. Germline lookup yields CDR1 LNHDA and CDR2 SQIVND (reference sequence). V was cut by 5 bases and J by 14 bases, with 18 bases left in between. The CDR3 runs 13 residues. CDR3 in amino acids: CASSPRDPLKLFF. CDR3 coding DNA: TGTGCCAGTAGTCCTCGGGATCCGCTGAAGCTGTTTTTT.

The rearrangement links TRBV5-1 to TRBJ2-5; a possible D gene is TRBD2 (5 bases). The CDR3 contains 14 residues. V was shortened by 0 bases and J by 4 bases, with 10 bases between the two germline ends. Germline assignment: CDR1 SGHRS and CDR2 YFSETQ. The CDR3 is CASSLAGSSETQYF. Here the CDR3 DNA reads TGCGCCAGCAGCTTGGCGGGGAGTTCAGAGACCCAGTACTTC.

The chain has TRBV19 and TRBJ1-1, with a weak D call TRBD1 (6 bases). CDR1 is LNHDA, CDR2 SQIVND, per germline (reference sequence). The CDR3 is made up of 14 amino acids. Between the trimmed V and J ends, which lost 7 bases and 9 bases, there was a span of 21 bases. The CDR3 DNA sequence: TGTGCCAGTACCTCACCAGGGGACCCGACGCAAGCTTTCTTT. Translating gives CASTSPGDPTQAFF.

The J gene is TRBJ2-4, the V gene TRBV20-1; 11 nucleotides align to TRBD2. V lost 6 bases and J lost 13; bases outside the gene matches: 5. The CDR3 is 11 residues long. Germline assignment: CDR1 DFQATT and CDR2 SNEGSKA (reference sequence). The CDR3 DNA reads TGCAGTGCAGGGACTAGCGGACCCCAGTACTTC. This translates into CSAGTSGPQYF.

The chain links TRBV5-1 to TRBJ1-2; no definite D call. The V gene lost 0 bases and the J gene lost 4 bases, with 7 bases spanning the gap. The CDR3 is 13 amino acids. CDR1 and CDR2 from the germline V gene are SGHRS and YFSETQ. CDR3 sequence (DNA): TGCGCCAGCAGCTTGGGGGAGGCCTATGGCTACACCTTC. It codes for CASSLGEAYGYTF.

V is TRBV2 and J is TRBJ1-1, with D perhaps TRBD1 (6 bases). This CDR3 spans 16 amino acids. Trimming cost V 1 base and J 3 bases, with 15 bases left between them. Germline CDR1 SNHLY, CDR2 FYNNEI. CDR3 sequence reads: CASSEGARGADTEAFF. DNA for the CDR3: TGTGCCAGCAGTGAAGGGGCCAGGGGAGCGGACACTGAAGCTTTCTTT.

The chain uses TRBV7-9 and TRBJ1-1, with D tentatively TRBD1 (6 bases). CDR3 size: 17 residues. Per germline, CDR1 SEHNR and CDR2 FQNEAQ (reference sequence). V lost 0 bases and J 5 bases, leaving 19 bases between the germline ends. CDR3 sequence (DNA): TGTGCCAGCAGCTTAGCCGGTATTGGACAGAGGAGGACTGAAGCTTTCTTT. It specifies CASSLAGIGQRRTEAFF. Full variable domain (rest looked up from reference TRBV7-9 and TRBJ1-1): DTGVSQNPRHKITKRGQNVTFRCDPISEHNRLYWYRQTLGQGPEFLTYFQNEAQLEKSRLLSDRFSAERPKGSFSTLEIQRTEQGDSAMYLCASSLAGIGQRRTEAFFGQGTRLTVV.

V is TRBV4-3 and J is TRBJ2-7; 11 bases line up with TRBD2. This CDR3 is 15 amino acids long. Germline V gives CDR1 LGHNA, CDR2 YSLEER. V lost 1 base to trimming and J lost 3 bases; unmatched junction nucleotides: 2. CDR3 loop: CASSQVTSGIYEQYF. DNA for the CDR3: TGCGCCAGCAGCCAAGTGACTAGCGGGATCTACGAGCAGTACTTC.

The chain links TRBV7-9 to TRBJ2-1; 10 nucleotides line up with TRBD2. This CDR3 has 15 amino acids. Trimming removed 5 bases from V and 3 bases from J; junction bases left unmatched: 4. CDR1 and CDR2 from the germline V gene are SEHNR and FQNEAQ (reference sequence). The CDR3: CASSGASGSYNEQFF. The CDR3 DNA follows: TGTGCCAGCAGCGGCGCTAGCGGGAGCTACAATGAGCAGTTCTTC.

This chain connects TRBV27 to TRBJ1-5; D might be TRBD1 (6 bases). CDR1 is MNHEY, CDR2 SMNVEV, per germline (reference sequence). Deletions cut 6 bases from V and 6 bases from J, with 15 bases between. The CDR3 spans 14 residues. As DNA, the CDR3 is TGTGCCAGCAGCTTAAACAGGGTAGCTCAGCCCCAGCATTTT. As protein: CASSLNRVAQPQHF.